This T cell receptor (beta chain) was retrieved from a study of blood T cell repertoires in COVID-19. Study as a whole: Samples representing acute and convalescent COVID-19 were sourced from the United States, Italy and Spain. T cells, B-cell-depleted T cells, or PBMCs supplied cDNA or gDNA.

The CDR3 spans 16 residues. The V gene end was trimmed by 7 bases and the J gene end by 4 bases; junction bases not matched to a gene: 9. The germline CDR1 and CDR2 sequences are KGHDR and SFDVKD. Original analysis: Amplification from reference gene primers served as the basis for estimated nucleated cell counts. Repertoires were generated with immunoSEQ multiplex PCR, while TCRdb's copy carries only in-frame clones and drops some. That table furnishes V, J and clone size, whereas the DNA furnished D and trimming. This sample has about 130,000 clones, with approximately 83% found just once. The TCR sequence derives from a man in his forties with active or convalescent COVID-19. The sequencing sample was made of peripheral blood. The chain employs TRBV24-1 and TRBJ2-1; 10 bases agree with TRBD2. The CDR3 DNA sequence: TGTGCCACCAGCGACAGTAGCGGGGGGAGGTACAATGAGCAGTTCTTC. This gives the protein CATSDSSGGRYNEQFF.